These 10 T cell receptor beta chains came from one sample sequenced in a study of blood T cells in healthy people across ages. Then a second PCR, running about 6 to 12 cycles, was carried out with a sample-barcoded 5' primer and a J-beta primer mix. TCRdb independently ran MiXCR on the 5' RACE reads; one entry per CDR3 protein. The table lists 600,000 or so distinct CDR3 sequences, approximately 30% of them singletons. The sample comprised blood. These TCRs come from a woman at least 80 years old in good health.

This clonotype has more than one count but fewer than ten. J is TRBJ1-1 and V is TRBV6-5; 8 positions match TRBD1. The CDR3 sequence is 15 residues long. V lost 4 bases and J lost 4; bases outside the gene matches: 8. Germline V gene lookup returns CDR1 MNHEY and CDR2 SVGAGI. This CDR3 reads CASSFTGGRGTEAFF. The CDR3 DNA follows: TGTGCCAGCAGTTTCACAGGGGGTAGGGGCACTGAAGCTTTCTTT.

In the case of this clonotype: A much larger clone lies a single base off, so this may be a read error. This rearrangement joins TRBV18 to TRBJ2-1, with 8 bases aligning to TRBD2. The end of the DNA fits TRBJ2-7 better, so the J call may be wrong. Germline V CDR1 and CDR2: KGHSH, LQKENI. The CDR3 is 17 amino acids. In DNA form, the CDR3 reads TGTGCCAGCTCACCACTTACCGGGGGGGACTCCTACAATGAGCAGTACTTC. It yields the protein CASSPLTGGDSYNEQYF.

Ten or more counts support this clonotype. The chain employs TRBV20-1 and TRBJ2-5, with D unresolved. The CDR3 has 10 residues. V lost 3 bases and J lost 5, with 4 bases in between. Germline CDR1 DFQATT, CDR2 SNEGSKA (reference sequence). The CDR3 bases are TGCAGTGCTAGTTATGAGACCCAGTACTTC. Translating it yields CSASYETQYF.

This clonotype was recorded once. The chain uses TRBV27 and TRBJ1-2; D remains unclear. Trimming stripped 5 bases from V and 2 bases from J, with 9 bases between. From germline, CDR1 is MNHEY and CDR2 SMNVEV (reference sequence). This CDR3 region has 13 residues. The CDR3 region is CASSTTPNYGYTF. For the CDR3, the DNA is TGTGCCAGCAGTACAACACCCAACTATGGCTACACCTTC.

This rearrangement joins TRBV19 to TRBJ2-1, with TRBD2 matching over 7 bases. With V trimmed by 7 bases and J by 1 base, 10 bases remained unmatched. This CDR3 is built from 16 residues. Looked up from germline, CDR1 is LNHDA and CDR2 is SQIVND (reference sequence). The CDR3 region has the DNA TGTGCCAGTAAGGGTTTAAGTAGCGGGTCCTACAATGAGCAGTTCTTC. Its translation is CASKGLSSGSYNEQFF. The whole variable domain, filled in from reference TRBV19 and TRBJ2-1, reads DGGITQSPKYLFRKEGQNVTLSCEQNLNHDAMYWYRQDPGQGLRLIYYSQIVNDFQKGDIAEGYSVSREKKESFPLTVTSAQKNPTAFYLCASKGLSSGSYNEQFFGPGTRLTVL.

This sequence joins TRBV6-1 and TRBJ1-5, with 9 positions matching TRBD1. The CDR3 is 16 residues long. In germline, CDR1 is MNHNS, CDR2 SASEGT. V gave up 2 bases and J gave up 7 bases; unmatched junction bases: 9. The chain's CDR3 is CASSERIQDRGQPQHF. The CDR3 DNA is TGTGCCAGCAGTGAACGTATCCAAGACAGGGGGCAGCCCCAGCATTTT.

This chain connects TRBV2 to TRBJ1-3, with D unresolved. Germline lookup yields CDR1 SNHLY and CDR2 FYNNEI. V was cut by 6 bases and J by 0 bases, with 9 bases left in between. The CDR3 has 14 residues. In DNA, the CDR3 is TGTGCCAGCAGAGCAGGATCCTCTGGAAACACCATATATTTT. Encoded protein: CASRAGSSGNTIYF.

Ten or more counts support this clonotype. The chain combines TRBV6-1 with TRBJ2-6; 7 bases are a match to TRBD1. CDR1 is MNHNS, CDR2 SASEGT, per germline. The CDR3 is made up of 17 amino acids. Germline trimming cut 9 bases from V and 0 bases from J; bases unmatched to any gene: 11. This CDR3 reads CASTPGQFFSGANVLTF. Here the CDR3 DNA reads TGTGCCAGTACTCCGGGACAGTTCTTCTCTGGGGCCAACGTCCTGACTTTC.

This clonotype was seen ten or more times. The J gene is TRBJ2-5, the V gene TRBV11-2; D might be TRBD1 (6 bases). Between the trimmed V and J ends, which lost 6 bases and 5 bases, there was a span of 16 bases. The CDR3 has 14 amino acids. CDR1 and CDR2 (germline): SGHAT, FQNNGV. The CDR3: CASRRTAPRETQYF. The CDR3 DNA sequence: TGTGCCAGCAGAAGGACAGCTCCCAGGGAGACCCAGTACTTC. Filled out from reference TRBV11-2 and TRBJ2-5, the complete variable domain reads EAGVAQSPRYKIIEKRQSVAFWCNPISGHATLYWYQQILGQGPKLLIQFQNNGVVDDSQLPKDRFSAERLKGVDSTLKIQPAKLEDSAVYLCASRRTAPRETQYFGPGTRLLVL.

This clonotype has ten or more counts. The chain has TRBV7-3 and TRBJ2-1; D is unresolved. The CDR3 covers 16 residues. Germline assignment: CDR1 SGHTA and CDR2 FQGTGA. V was trimmed by 5 bases and J by 0 bases, leaving 14 bases between them. CDR3 in DNA: TGTGCCAGCAGCCCTTCTGGGTACAGCTCCTACAATGAGCAGTTCTTC. This gives the protein CASSPSGYSSYNEQFF. Together with reference TRBV7-3 and TRBJ2-1, the CDR3 gives the full variable domain: GAGVSQTPSNKVTEKGKYVELRCDPISGHTALYWYRQSLGQGPEFLIYFQGTGAADDSGLPNDRFFAVRPEGSVSTLKIQRTERGDSAVYLCASSPSGYSSYNEQFFGPGTRLTVL.